Listed here is a single TCR beta chain. The antigen is not known. This sample is drawn from a study of Ad26.COV2.S vaccination and SARS-CoV-2 variants. Overall study: The vaccine Ad26.COV2.S was put into the muscle once, or twice with 56 days between.

Noted treatment: some 19 received Ad26.COV2.S at low or high dose, single or two shots; roughly five received placebo; per-sample allocation not given. Following the first vaccine or placebo injection, samples were taken on day 63. Boston hosted the donor, who was an adult aged 18-55 years. Its platform was an Ad26 vector, and its expressed antigen was Wuhan-strain SARS-CoV-2 spike. Study observations and caveats: Estimates derived from TCR breadth and depth analyses may have underestimated total T cell responses.

CDR1 and CDR2 (germline): MNHEY, SVGEGT. The V end was cut by 4 bases, the J end by 0 bases, with 13 bases between. The CDR3 runs 16 residues. Measured with immunoSEQ multiplex PCR; TCRdb has only the in-frame clones, and not every one. The table lists some 520,000 clones, roughly 85% of them singletons, with roughly 12% in the top ten. Sequencing was performed on peripheral blood, taken in a trial of Ad26.COV2.S vaccine versus placebo. This TCR was sampled from a person aged 18-65 years who received the Ad26.COV2.S COVID-19 vaccine or a placebo. The chain employs TRBV6-2 or TRBV6-3 and TRBJ1-3; D is perhaps TRBD1 (6 bases). CDR3 sequence: CASSFGQLFSGNTIYF. The CDR3, as DNA: TGTGCCAGCAGTTTTGGACAGCTATTCTCTGGAAACACCATATATTTT.